These T cell receptor beta chains were read from a single sample in a study of T cells expressing NK-cell markers. TCRdb reanalyzed the 5' RACE reads and collapses them to one entry per CDR3 protein, without DNA. This sample lists under 600,000 distinct CDR3 sequences; its ten largest clones have more than 1.4%. The material sequenced was blood T cells: a sorted CD56 or NKG2C T cell subset, CD4+ or CD8+ T cells, or bulk PBMC T cells (not recorded which). The receptors here all came from a woman aged 45-60 years in good health. The CDR3 runs from the conserved cysteine through the conserved F or W.

V gene	J gene	CDR3 protein
TRBV3-1	TRBJ2-1	CASSQSLLYNEQFF
TRBV3-1	TRBJ2-3	CASSQEEFGRGHTQYF
TRBV7-8	TRBJ1-2	CASSVTGGNYGYTF
TRBV29-1	TRBJ1-5	CSVEVGAGNQPQHF
TRBV15	TRBJ1-1	CATSRDGQGGSEAFF
TRBV6-4	TRBJ2-2	CASSQETATGELFF
TRBV27	TRBJ1-2	CASSPEVGARANYGYTF
TRBV9	TRBJ2-2	CASSVDGYTGELFF
TRBV20-1	TRBJ2-5	CSASRDSRQETQYF
TRBV24-1	TRBJ2-3	CATSDLSSGWADTQYF
TRBV11-2	TRBJ2-1	CASSLEGVGSYNEQFF
TRBV6-1	TRBJ2-5	CAGSAWGETQYF
TRBV24-1	TRBJ2-4	CATSERGAKNIQYF
TRBV20-1	TRBJ1-1	CSASPETGANTEAFF
TRBV7-2	TRBJ2-2	CASSPRTSGANRELFF
TRBV27	TRBJ2-1	CASSPGLASSYNEQFF
TRBV29-1	TRBJ1-1	CSVERVAGEAFF
TRBV12-3/TRBV12-4	TRBJ1-5	CASSSTGGHGGQPQHF
TRBV20-1	TRBJ1-4	CSAKRGGSNEKLFF
TRBV4-1	TRBJ2-7	CASSQATGYGVKQYF
TRBV11-3	TRBJ2-1	CASSTERGSSYNEQFF
TRBV5-6	TRBJ1-1	CASSLTKQGVWNTEAFF
TRBV11-2	TRBJ2-1	CASTPGGPGLGGNEQFF
TRBV2	TRBJ2-1	CASKPDRVRSYNEQFF
TRBV3-1	TRBJ1-2	CASMGGYGYTF
TRBV27	TRBJ2-4	CASSLGALAKNIQYF
TRBV20-1	TRBJ1-3	CSALFRPGNTIYF
TRBV10-1	TRBJ2-5	CASSPGTSGRGYHETQYF
TRBV5-1	TRBJ2-3	CASSSSSGAPGTDTQYF
TRBV3-1	TRBJ2-3	CASSQDRAIDTQYF
TRBV19	TRBJ2-3	CASSIDSAAGGQYF
TRBV6-1	TRBJ1-4	CASSDGQNGGNEKLFF
TRBV20-1	TRBJ2-3	CSARDLPPGGPADTQYF
TRBV12-3/TRBV12-4	TRBJ1-1	CASRGTGLSTEAFF
TRBV5-1	TRBJ2-1	CASSPMGAVGNEQFF
TRBV3-1	TRBJ2-4	CASSQEPSGSDIQYF
TRBV10-3	TRBJ2-3	CAISIAGDVDTQYF
TRBV29-1	TRBJ2-3	CSVDGGLAGVGTDTQYF
TRBV12-3/TRBV12-4	TRBJ2-1	CASSLSGGLLALVRNEQFF
TRBV6-1	TRBJ2-1	CASSSGAASYNEQFF
TRBV5-1	TRBJ2-1	CASSLEVAGVGEQFF
TRBV29-1	TRBJ1-1	CSVDSGQGGYEAFF
TRBV5-1	TRBJ2-1	CASSPTGPLGEQFF
TRBV27	TRBJ1-4	CASGRSGSYEKLFF
TRBV5-1	TRBJ1-2	CASSRAGGDGYTF
TRBV12-3/TRBV12-4	TRBJ2-1	CASSLGGPSGPSYNEQFF
TRBV24-1	TRBJ2-6	CATSVYSVSGANVLTF
TRBV18	TRBJ1-1	CASSPGVSEAFF
TRBV25-1	TRBJ2-1	CASTTGLSYNEQFF